This T cell receptor beta chain is from a study of blood T cells in healthy people across ages. The study's findings and limits: Lack of knowledge of donor CMV status possibly confounded expanded clonotype changes.

As for this clonotype: Its antigen is currently unknown.

Drawing of peripheral blood yielded about 10 milliliters from each donor. Alongside a J-beta primer mix, a sample-barcoded 5' primer served in a second PCR lasting about 7 to 12 cycles. Each TCR beta cDNA got a 12-nucleotide random molecular identifier. Researchers report that each sample yielded at least 2.5 million CDR3-containing paired-end reads. TCRdb itself ran the 5' RACE reads through MiXCR, one entry per CDR3 protein. The sample has roughly 1.5 million distinct CDR3 sequences, approximately 42% seen once. The CDR3 has 18 residues. Germline V gives CDR1 LGHNA, CDR2 YNFKEQ. The J segment lost 6 bases and the V segment lost 1 base, leaving 17 bases of the junction unmatched.

This clonotype was obtained from a young woman in good health. The sequencing sample was made of blood. The V gene is TRBV4-2, the J gene TRBJ1-1; TRBD1 aligns across 7 bases. For the CDR3, the DNA is TGTGCCAGCAGCCAAGGTATCCAGCGGGGACAGACGAGCGCTGAAGCTTTCTTT. It specifies CASSQGIQRGQTSAEAFF.